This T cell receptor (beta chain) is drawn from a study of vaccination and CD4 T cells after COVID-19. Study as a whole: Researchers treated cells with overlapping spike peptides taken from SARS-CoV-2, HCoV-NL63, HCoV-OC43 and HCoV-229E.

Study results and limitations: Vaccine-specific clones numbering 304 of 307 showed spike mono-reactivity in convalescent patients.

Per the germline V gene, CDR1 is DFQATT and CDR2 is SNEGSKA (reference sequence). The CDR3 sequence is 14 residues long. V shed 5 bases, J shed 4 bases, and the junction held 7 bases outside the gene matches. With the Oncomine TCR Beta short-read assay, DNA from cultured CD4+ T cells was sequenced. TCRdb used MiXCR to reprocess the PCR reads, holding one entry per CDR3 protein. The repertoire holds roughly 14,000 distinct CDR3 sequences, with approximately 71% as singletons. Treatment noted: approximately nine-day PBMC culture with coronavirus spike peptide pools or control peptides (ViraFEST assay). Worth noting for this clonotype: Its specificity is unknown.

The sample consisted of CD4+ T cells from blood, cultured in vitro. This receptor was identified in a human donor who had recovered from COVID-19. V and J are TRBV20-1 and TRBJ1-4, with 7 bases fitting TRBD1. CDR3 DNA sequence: TGCAGTGCTGCCGGGACAGCATTTAATGAAAAACTGTTTTTT. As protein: CSAAGTAFNEKLFF.